This T cell receptor (beta chain) was captured in a study of Graves' ophthalmopathy and Graves' hyperthyroidism. About the study: Upon initial diagnosis and before any treatment, peripheral blood was collected. The study's findings and limits: In predicting ophthalmopathy progression, the model reached approximately 70% sensitivity and 72% to 85% specificity.

Comments on this clonotype: What it recognizes is unknown.

Beta-chain TCR CDR3 regions were amplified from RNA transcripts. The library came from an HTBI-primed first-round RT-PCR and a second-round multiplex PCR. TCRdb ran MiXCR on the multiplex PCR reads and lists one entry per CDR3 protein. The table lists some 210,000 distinct CDR3 sequences, 29% of them singletons. Germline values: CDR1 MDHEN, CDR2 SYDVKM. The CDR3 length is 16 residues. V trimming: 5 bases; J trimming: 6 bases; junction bases outside the gene matches: 11. Certain patients were not enrolled. These were patients with other autoimmune diseases, uncontrolled infections, pregnancy or lactation. The diagnostic workup employed clinical symptoms, serum thyroxine, TRAb, thyroid ultrasound and orbital computed tomography.

Sequencing was carried out using peripheral blood. V usage is TRBV28 and J usage is TRBJ2-7; 12 positions agree with TRBD2. The TCR sequence derives from a man in his forties or fifties with Graves' ophthalmopathy. CDR3 sequence: CASSPPLTSGSFEQYF. In nucleotides, the CDR3 is TGTGCCAGCAGTCCACCGTTGACTAGCGGGAGCTTCGAGCAGTACTTC.